This TCR beta chain was identified during a study of T cells in Graves' hyperthyroidism and ophthalmopathy. Study findings and constraints: The model's output predicted ophthalmopathy at a median of around 6.9 months prior to onset. Most thyroid-expanded clonotypes above 0.001 were also found in blood.

RNA transcripts provided the source from which TCR beta CDR3 regions were amplified. The TCR CDR3 first-round RT-PCR relied on the HTBI primer set. TCRdb reprocessed the multiplex PCR reads via MiXCR and lists one record per CDR3 protein. The table records hundreds of thousands of distinct CDR3 sequences, roughly 15% of them present only once. CDR1 is MNHGY, CDR2 SVAAGI, per germline. V was clipped by 7 bases and J by 1 base; unmatched bases: 6. The CDR3 consists of 14 residues. As to this clonotype: Its matching antigen is unknown.

Diagnoses rested on clinical symptoms, serum thyroxine and TRAb, thyroid ultrasound and orbital computed tomography. This chain connects TRBV6-9 to TRBJ2-7; 8 bases match TRBD2. The source of this sequence is a woman aged 35 to 49 with Graves' ophthalmopathy. The specimen was blood. The CDR3 DNA reads TGTGCCAGCACCCGGGGACTAGATTCCTACGAGCAGTACTTC. The encoded protein is CASTRGLDSYEQYF.